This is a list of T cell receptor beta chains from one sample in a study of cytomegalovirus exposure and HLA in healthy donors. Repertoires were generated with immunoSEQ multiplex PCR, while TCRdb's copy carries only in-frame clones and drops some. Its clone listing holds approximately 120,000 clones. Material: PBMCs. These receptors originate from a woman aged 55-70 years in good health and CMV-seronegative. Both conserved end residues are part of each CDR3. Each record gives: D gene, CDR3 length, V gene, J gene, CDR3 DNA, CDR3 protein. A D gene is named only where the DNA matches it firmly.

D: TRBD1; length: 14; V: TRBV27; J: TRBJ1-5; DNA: TGTGCCAGCAGCCTGGGACAGGGCAATCAGCCCCAGCATTTT; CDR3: CASSLGQGNQPQHF
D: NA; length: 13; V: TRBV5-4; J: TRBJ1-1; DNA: TGTGCCAGCAGCTTTGCGGCGAACACTGAAGCTTTCTTT; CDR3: CASSFAANTEAFF
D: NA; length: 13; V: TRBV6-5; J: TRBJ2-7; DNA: TGTGCCAGCAGTCTAGGACAGACCTACGAGCAGTACTTC; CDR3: CASSLGQTYEQYF
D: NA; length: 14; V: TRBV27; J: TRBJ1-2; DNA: TGTGCCAGCAGCTTTGGAGCAGGGTTCTATGGCTACACCTTC; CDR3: CASSFGAGFYGYTF
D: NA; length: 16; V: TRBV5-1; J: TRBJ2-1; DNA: TGCGCCAGCTCCCCCTCTGGTAGTCCTCCCTACAATGAGCAGTTCTTC; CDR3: CASSPSGSPPYNEQFF
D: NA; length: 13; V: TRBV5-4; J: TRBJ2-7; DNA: TGTGCCAGCAGCGGCGTCCACAGCTACGAGCAGTACTTC; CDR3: CASSGVHSYEQYF
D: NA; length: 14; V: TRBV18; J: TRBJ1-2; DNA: TGTGCCAGCTCACCACCGGTCAGACTTAATGGCTACACCTTC; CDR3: CASSPPVRLNGYTF
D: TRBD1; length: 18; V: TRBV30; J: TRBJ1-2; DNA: TGTGCCTGGAGACTCGGGCGGGACAGGCGCCCTTCTAACTATGGCTACACCTTC; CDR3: CAWRLGRDRRPSNYGYTF
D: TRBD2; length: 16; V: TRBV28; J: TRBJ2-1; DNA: TGTGCCAGCAGTCTCATAGCGGGAGGTTCCTACAATGAGCAGTTCTTC; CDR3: CASSLIAGGSYNEQFF
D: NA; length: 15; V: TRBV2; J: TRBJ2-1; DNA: TGTGCCAGCAGTGAATTCGGGGGTGCGGGGAGTGAGCAGTTCTTC; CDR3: CASSEFGGAGSEQFF
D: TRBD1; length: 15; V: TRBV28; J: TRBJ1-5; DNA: TGTGCCAGCAGTCCCCGGACAGGGAGCGATCAGCCCCAGCATTTT; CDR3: CASSPRTGSDQPQHF
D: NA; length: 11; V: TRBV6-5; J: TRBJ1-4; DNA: TGTGCCAGTAAGGGGTTTAAGGAACTGTTTTTT; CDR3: CASKGFKELFF
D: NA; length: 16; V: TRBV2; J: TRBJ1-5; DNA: TGTGCCAGCAGTGATCGCACGGCGGGAGCTGATCAGCCCCAGCATTTT; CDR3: CASSDRTAGADQPQHF
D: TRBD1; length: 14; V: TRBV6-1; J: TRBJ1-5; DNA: TGTGCCAGCGGCAGGGGGAGTAGCAATCAGCCCCAGCATTTT; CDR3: CASGRGSSNQPQHF
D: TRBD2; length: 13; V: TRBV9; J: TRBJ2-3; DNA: TGTGCCAGCAGCGTCCGCGGGGGGGATACGCAGTATTTT; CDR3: CASSVRGGDTQYF
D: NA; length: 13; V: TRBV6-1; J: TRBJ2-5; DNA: TGTGCCAGCACCCCACAGGGTAGGGAGACCCAGTACTTC; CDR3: CASTPQGRETQYF
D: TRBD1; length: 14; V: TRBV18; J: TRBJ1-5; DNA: TGTGCCAGCTCACCATACAGGGGGGAACAGCCCCAGCATTTT; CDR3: CASSPYRGEQPQHF
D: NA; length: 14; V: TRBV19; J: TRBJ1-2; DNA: TGTGCCAGTAGCTCATCGGAGCCTAACTATGGCTACACCTTC; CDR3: CASSSSEPNYGYTF
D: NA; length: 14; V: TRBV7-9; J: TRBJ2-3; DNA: TGTGCCAGCAGCTTAGAAGGGGGAACAGATACGCAGTATTTT; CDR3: CASSLEGGTDTQYF
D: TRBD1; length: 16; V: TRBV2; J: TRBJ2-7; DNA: TGTGCCAGCAGTCAATCCCACAGGGGGACCCCCTACGAGCAGTACTTC; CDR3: CASSQSHRGTPYEQYF